The rows below give T cell receptor beta chains drawn from one sample of a study of blood T cell repertoires in COVID-19. Method: immunoSEQ multiplex PCR; TCRdb's copy keeps in-frame clones and lacks some. The top ten clones hold under 2% of a sample with around 240,000 clones, roughly four fifths of them seen once. Material: peripheral blood. The receptors come from a woman older than 75 with acute or convalescent COVID-19. The CDR3 runs from the conserved cysteine through the conserved F or W. The D gene is left open where the match is weak. Clone size is stated in some rows and not others, as once, few, many or a class when expanded.

j_call,v_call,d_call,clone_size,cdr3_nt,cdr3_aa
TRBJ1-6,TRBV7-6,TRBD1,.,TGTGCCAGCAGCTTAATGGGGGCAGGGGGTATTTCACCCCTCCACTTT,CASSLMGAGGISPLHF
TRBJ1-1,TRBV5-1,.,.,TGCGCCAGCAGGTCGGGACACGGAGTGAACACTGAAGCTTTCTTT,CASRSGHGVNTEAFF
TRBJ2-3,TRBV5-1,TRBD2,.,TGCGCCAGCAGCCCCGGGACTAGCGGGCCGACAGATACGCAGTATTTT,CASSPGTSGPTDTQYF
TRBJ2-1,TRBV11-2,.,.,TGTGCCAGCAGCTTAGGAATTAGTGATGAGCAGTTCTTC,CASSLGISDEQFF
TRBJ2-1,TRBV28,.,.,TGTGCCAGCAGTTCTTCCCGGGGGACCACCGGGGAGCAGTTCTTC,CASSSSRGTTGEQFF
TRBJ2-5,TRBV7-9,TRBD2,.,TGTGCCAGCAGCGTTCGACTAGCGGGAGGAGAGACCCAGTACTTC,CASSVRLAGGETQYF
TRBJ1-2,TRBV4-2,.,.,TGTGCCAGCAGCCAGACCGCTGATTTTCGACCAGGTGGCTACACCTTC,CASSQTADFRPGGYTF
TRBJ1-2,TRBV29-1,TRBD1,few,TGCAGCGTTGAGGCCTCAGACAGGGGTTATGGCTACACCTTC,CSVEASDRGYGYTF
TRBJ1-4,TRBV4-3,TRBD1,.,TGCGCCAGCAGCCGAACCGGGACAGGGATTGAAAAACTGTTTTTT,CASSRTGTGIEKLFF
TRBJ1-4,TRBV4-3,.,.,TGCGCCAGCAGCCAAGATTGGGCGGGGGCCAAAAAACTGTTTTTT,CASSQDWAGAKKLFF
TRBJ1-2,TRBV12-3/TRBV12-4,TRBD1,.,TGTGCCAGCAGTTTCCAGGGGGCGAATGGCTACACCTTC,CASSFQGANGYTF
TRBJ1-2,TRBV5-1,.,.,TGCGCCAGCAGCTTGGACGTACCGGGCTATGGCTACACCTTC,CASSLDVPGYGYTF
TRBJ1-6,TRBV2,.,.,TGTGCCAGCAGTGAAATTGGACTGAATAATTCACCCCTCCACTTT,CASSEIGLNNSPLHF
TRBJ1-1,TRBV12-3/TRBV12-4,.,.,TGTGCCAGCAGATCGCAGGGGAGGGGTGAAGCTTTCTTT,CASRSQGRGEAFF
TRBJ1-5,TRBV7-6,.,.,TGTGCCAGCAGCTTCGAACAGGGAAATCAGCCCCAGCATTTT,CASSFEQGNQPQHF
TRBJ1-5,TRBV7-9,.,.,TGTGCCAGCAGCGTAGACAGTAATCAGCCCCAGCATTTT,CASSVDSNQPQHF
TRBJ2-2,TRBV6-2/TRBV6-3,.,.,TGTGCCAGCAGTTACTACGGGGACACCGGGGAGCTGTTTTTT,CASSYYGDTGELFF
TRBJ1-2,TRBV20-1,TRBD1,.,TGCAGTGCTAGTAAAGGGGGCGAAACGAGCGGCTACACCTTC,CSASKGGETSGYTF
TRBJ2-3,TRBV7-8,.,.,TGTGCCAGCAGCTTACTTGCGGGGACAGATACGCAGTATTTT,CASSLLAGTDTQYF
TRBJ1-2,TRBV28,TRBD1,.,TGTGCCAGCAGTATACGGGGACAGGCAAGCTTCTATGGCTACACCTTC,CASSIRGQASFYGYTF
TRBJ2-3,TRBV10-3,.,few,TGTGCCACCACACAGCCGAGCACAGATACGCAGTATTTT,CATTQPSTDTQYF
TRBJ2-7,TRBV5-1,.,once,TGCGCCAGCAGCTCGAGACAGCGTTCCTACGAGCAGTACTTC,CASSSRQRSYEQYF
TRBJ2-6,TRBV30,.,.,TGTGCCTGGAGTGCCCACTCTGGGGCCAACGTCCTGACTTTC,CAWSAHSGANVLTF
TRBJ2-4,TRBV2,.,.,TGTGCCAGCAGGGCGGGGATTATGGCCAAAAACATTCAGTACTTC,CASRAGIMAKNIQYF
TRBJ1-2,TRBV2,TRBD1,.,TGTGCCAGCAGTGAAGATTGGGCAGGGGGATACTATGGCTACACCTTC,CASSEDWAGGYYGYTF
TRBJ1-2,TRBV19,TRBD1,.,TGTGCCAGTAGTTTAGGGGGCGACTATGGCTACACCTTC,CASSLGGDYGYTF
TRBJ1-3,TRBV7-9,.,once,TGTGCCAGCAGCTTAGGTCTTACGGGGTCCGGAAACACCATATATTTT,CASSLGLTGSGNTIYF
TRBJ1-1,TRBV5-1,TRBD1,.,TGCGCCAGCAAACAACAGGGGGGGACTGAAGCTTTCTTT,CASKQQGGTEAFF
TRBJ2-7,TRBV9,.,.,TGTGCCAGCAGCGTAGACGCAGGGGTGGGCGAGCAGTACTTC,CASSVDAGVGEQYF
TRBJ1-5,TRBV29-1,TRBD1,.,TGCAGCGCCGTAGGGGGCTTGGGTCAGCCCCAGCATTTT,CSAVGGLGQPQHF
TRBJ2-1,TRBV19,TRBD1,.,TGTGCCAGTAGTACCCCCGGGACAGGGTGGGATGAGCAGTTCTTC,CASSTPGTGWDEQFF
TRBJ2-7,TRBV21-1,.,.,TGTGCCAGCAGCAAGGGGAGCAGGGGGCCCGGCTACGAGCAGTACTTC,CASSKGSRGPGYEQYF
TRBJ1-1,TRBV30,.,.,TGTGCCTGGAGTACAGAGAGGGTTGTGAACACTGAAGCTTTCTTT,CAWSTERVVNTEAFF
TRBJ2-3,TRBV7-3,.,.,TGTGCCAGCAGCACCCGACAGAGCACAGATACGCAGTATTTT,CASSTRQSTDTQYF
TRBJ1-6,TRBV11-2,.,.,TGTGCCTCAGGCGGAGGAAATTCACCCCTCCACTTT,CASGGGNSPLHF
TRBJ2-5,TRBV19,.,.,TGTGCCAGTAGTATAGGGCAGCAAGAGACCCAGTACTTC,CASSIGQQETQYF
TRBJ2-5,TRBV21-1,.,.,TGTGCCAGCAGCAAACCCCGGGACAGCGGCAGACAAGAGACCCAGTACTTC,CASSKPRDSGRQETQYF
TRBJ2-6,TRBV7-9,.,.,TGTGCCAGCAGCTCAGGGTCTGGGGCCAACGTCCTGACTTTC,CASSSGSGANVLTF
TRBJ1-1,TRBV7-6,.,.,TGTGCCAGCAGCTTAGGGGCCGGGGTCGTGAACACTGAAGCTTTCTTT,CASSLGAGVVNTEAFF
TRBJ2-2,TRBV7-2,.,.,TGTGCCAGCAGCCCCCTTTTTAGCACCGGGGAGCTGTTTTTT,CASSPLFSTGELFF
TRBJ2-2,TRBV10-3,TRBD1,.,TGTGCCATCAGCGGACAGGGTAACACCGGGGAGCTGTTTTTT,CAISGQGNTGELFF
TRBJ2-1,TRBV7-2,TRBD2,.,TGTGCCAGCAGCTTCGGAGCGGGAAGCTCCTACAATGAGCAGTTCTTC,CASSFGAGSSYNEQFF